This T cell receptor (beta chain) is drawn from a study of CD8+CD57+ T cells in acquired aplastic anemia. Study summary: The mean DNA yield obtained from sorted CD4+ and CD8+ cells came to approximately 3 ug.

The use of genomic DNA as template underpinned the TCR beta VDJ and CDR3 profiling. TCRdb re-derived calls from the reads in MiXCR, one entry per CDR3 protein. The data contain about 170,000 distinct CDR3 sequences, 55% to 80% of them singletons. With regard to this clonotype: Its antigen remains unidentified.

Notes on the study in general: For CD8+ Simpson's diversity, patients and controls showed no significant difference.

Germline V CDR1 and CDR2: MDHEN, SYDVKM. This CDR3 has 11 residues. V shed 11 bases and J 7 bases; nucleotides not matched to a gene: 7. This rearrangement joins TRBV28 to TRBJ1-1; 7 bases are a match to TRBD1. The sample consisted of sorted CD4+, CD8+, or CD8+CD57+ T cells (not recorded which) from PBMCs. This clonotype originated in a human donor in good health. CDR3 residues: CAGGQPNEAFF. CDR3 in DNA: TGTGCCGGGGGACAGCCGAATGAAGCTTTCTTT.